This T cell receptor (beta chain) appears in the sequencing data of a study of blood T cells in healthy people across ages. Study-level findings and limits: Underestimates were what the diversity estimates from one million T cells were considered to be. Long-lived donors exceeded aged donors in naive CD4+ cells and diversity.

A few counts support this clonotype. Its antigen is unidentified. The authors ran a second PCR of about 6 to 11 cycles using a sample-barcoded 5' primer and a J-beta primer mix. All samples yielded 2.5 million or more CDR3-containing paired-end reads. TCRdb called the 5' RACE reads again in MiXCR, with one record for every CDR3 protein. Here the sample spans fewer than 1,000,000 distinct CDR3 sequences, around 42% being singletons. The CDR3 runs to 11 residues. Per sample, no less than 5.5 micrograms of total RNA were extracted. The genes are TRBV21-1 and TRBJ2-3. TRBV21-1 corresponds to a pseudogene. Sequencing input: blood. The receptor's source is a man between 60 and 75 years old in good health. This CDR3 is CASRPTDTQYF. The CDR3 nucleotides are TGTGCCAGCAGACCCACAGATACGCAGTATTTT.